One T cell receptor (beta chain) is described in this entry. These data are taken from a study of cytomegalovirus exposure and HLA in healthy donors. Study overall: As released early, the data held approximately 80 million unique TCRs from HLA-typed donors.

The length of the CDR3 is 14 residues. Germline V CDR1 and CDR2: MNHNY, SVGAGI (reference sequence). Deletions cut 7 bases from V and 5 bases from J, with 16 bases between. PCR involved 60 Vbeta and 13 Jbeta primers. This table comes from immunoSEQ multiplex PCR, and its TCRdb copy is limited to in-frame clones, with some not included. The sample consists of approximately 160,000 clones, around 75% of them appearing once. This sequence joins TRBV6-6 and TRBJ2-3, with D perhaps TRBD2 (5 bases). Sequenced input: PBMCs. The receptor was isolated from a man between 18 and 35 years old in good health and CMV-seropositive. CDR3 in amino acids: CASTPRGSEDTQYF. The CDR3 bases are TGTGCCAGCACCCCCCGCGGGTCGGAAGATACGCAGTATTTT.